This T cell receptor (beta chain) was captured by sequencing in a study of T cell responses to AZD1222 COVID-19 vaccine. V lost 4 bases to trimming and J lost 3 bases, with 14 bases between them. Germline V CDR1 and CDR2: SGDLS, YYNGEE. The CDR3 contains 14 residues. Repertoires were generated with immunoSEQ multiplex PCR, while TCRdb's copy carries only in-frame clones and drops some. The sample lists 160,000 or so clones, 87% occurring once. V and J are TRBV9 and TRBJ2-7; D tentatively fits TRBD1 or TRBD2 (5 bases each). The sequence was collected from an adult who received the AZD1222 COVID-19 vaccine. The specimen was peripheral blood, collected 28 days after the second AZD1222 dose. The CDR3 reads CASSSRDGYYEQYF. DNA for the CDR3: TGTGCCAGCAGCTCTCGGGACGGGTACTACGAGCAGTACTTC.